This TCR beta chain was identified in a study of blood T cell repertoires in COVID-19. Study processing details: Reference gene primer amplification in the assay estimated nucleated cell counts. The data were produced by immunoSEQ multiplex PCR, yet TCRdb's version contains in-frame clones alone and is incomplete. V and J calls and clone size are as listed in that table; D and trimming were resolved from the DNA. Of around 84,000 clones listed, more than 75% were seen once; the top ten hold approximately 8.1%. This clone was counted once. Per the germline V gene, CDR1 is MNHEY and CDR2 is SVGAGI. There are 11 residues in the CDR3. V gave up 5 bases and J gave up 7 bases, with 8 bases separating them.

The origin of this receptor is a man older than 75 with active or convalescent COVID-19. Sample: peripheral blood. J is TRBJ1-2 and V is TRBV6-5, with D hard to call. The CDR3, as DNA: TGTGCCAGCAGTCAGACAAGTGGCTACACCTTC. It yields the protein CASSQTSGYTF.